This T cell receptor beta chain was retrieved from a study of tumor-infiltrating lymphocytes in primary liver carcinoma. Reverse transcription of around 0.45 ug total RNA with a constant-region primer produced TCR beta cDNA. Sequencing libraries for TCR beta derived from three nested multiplex PCR rounds that used slightly modified ARM-PCR. Running roughly 10 cycles apiece, the first two PCR rounds relied on TRBV1-TRBV30 forward primers together with a C-beta reverse primer. TCRdb reanalysed the multiplex PCR reads using MiXCR and keeps one entry per CDR3 protein. Among hundreds of thousands of distinct CDR3 sequences listed, roughly three fifths were seen once. This clonotype was counted once. The antigen is undetermined. Out of unsorted whole blood came the blood RNA, and germline DNA was extracted as well. Notes on the study in general: Tumors significantly exceeded blood in top-250-clone fraction (p = 0.039). Tumor region pairs shared more overlap than did tumor-adjacent and tumor-blood pairs.

There are 14 residues in the CDR3. Germline V gene lookup returns CDR1 SEHNR and CDR2 FQNEAQ (reference sequence). The germline V and J ends were trimmed by 3 bases and 5 bases, with 13 bases remaining between them. This rearrangement joins TRBV7-9 to TRBJ2-5; D unresolved. The sequence was obtained from a woman aged 30 to 39 with primary liver carcinoma and hepatitis B virus infection. Sequenced: peripheral blood. The CDR3 region has the DNA TGTGCCAGCAGCTTCTCAGGTAGCTCGGAGACCCAGTACTTC. Its protein product is CASSFSGSSETQYF.